Presented here are 23 T cell receptor beta chains from one specimen sequenced in a study of brain metastases from non-small cell lung cancer. Generated by immunoSEQ multiplex PCR, the TCRdb table keeps only in-frame clones and is missing some. The sample lists about a thousand clones; 70% to 90% were seen once. The sequencing sample was made of tissue from a brain metastasis. The source of these receptors is a donor at least 40 years old with non-small cell lung cancer.

This clone has more than one count but fewer than ten. The J gene is TRBJ1-4, the V gene TRBV2; D ambiguous. V was pared by 8 bases and J by 4 bases, with 5 bases between. CDR3 length: 11 residues. Germline lookup yields CDR1 SNHLY and CDR2 FYNNEI. The CDR3 is CASLRNEKLFF. The CDR3, as DNA: TGTGCCAGCCTTCGTAATGAAAAACTGTTTTTT.

The J gene is TRBJ2-3, the V gene TRBV29-1; TRBD1 agrees at 10 bases. Germline CDR1 is SQVTM and CDR2 is ANQGSEA. The CDR3 covers 14 residues. V trimming: 4 bases; J trimming: 4 bases; junction bases outside the gene matches: 5. In DNA, the CDR3 is TGCAGCGTTGGGGACAGGGGTATTGCAGATACGCAGTATTTT. Translating it yields CSVGDRGIADTQYF.

This chain uses TRBV27 with TRBJ2-7; 7 bases line up with TRBD2. The CDR3 runs to 13 residues. Germline loops: CDR1 MNHEY, CDR2 SMNVEV (reference sequence). V lost 3 bases, J lost 2 bases, and 1 base stayed unmatched. CDR3 sequence (DNA): TGTGCCAGCAGTTTGGCGGGAGCCTACGAGCAGTACTTC. Encoded protein: CASSLAGAYEQYF.

CDR3 nucleotide sequence: TGTGCCAGCACCCACCCTGTGGGGCGGGAGGGAAGGAATGAGCAGTTCTTC. It yields the protein CASTHPVGREGRNEQFF. The chain recombines TRBV7-2 with TRBJ2-1, with 9 bases lining up with TRBD2. V lost 7 bases to trimming and J lost 7 bases; unmatched junction nucleotides: 17. Germline V gene sequence: CDR1 SGHTA, CDR2 FQGNSA. This CDR3 has 17 amino acids.

The chain uses TRBV5-4 and TRBJ2-1, with 7 positions matching TRBD2. The germline V gene encodes CDR1 SGHNT and CDR2 YYREEE (reference sequence). Trimming cost V 0 bases and J 0 bases; bases outside gene matches: 0. There are 15 residues in the CDR3. In DNA, the CDR3 is TGTGCCAGCAGCTTGGGCGGGAGCTCCTACAATGAGCAGTTCTTC. Its protein is CASSLGGSSYNEQFF.

The chain is built from TRBV2 and TRBJ2-1; D is unclear. There are 14 residues in the CDR3. Deletions cut 11 bases from V and 0 bases from J, with 14 bases between. Germline CDR1 and CDR2: SNHLY and FYNNEI. CDR3 DNA: TGTGCCTGTCGGTTCTCCCACTCCTACAATGAGCAGTTCTTC. Amino acid sequence: CACRFSHSYNEQFF.

The rearrangement joins TRBV6-2 or TRBV6-3 to TRBJ1-1; no clear D gene. Looked up from germline, CDR1 is MNHEY and CDR2 is SVGEGT. The length of the CDR3 is 16 residues. V dropped 2 bases and J dropped 2 bases, with 15 bases sitting between them. The CDR3 DNA reads TGTGCCAGCAGTTACCCGCCGGGAGGGATAAACACTGAAGCTTTCTTT. Protein: CASSYPPGGINTEAFF.

The rearrangement links TRBV5-1 to TRBJ1-6; TRBD1 might be the D (5 bases). The CDR3 loop spans 15 amino acids. V was trimmed by 0 bases and J by 10 bases, leaving 14 bases between them. Germline CDR1 reads SGHRS; CDR2 reads YFSETQ. The chain's CDR3 is CASSLAGGTDSPLHF. The CDR3 DNA is TGCGCCAGCAGCTTGGCAGGAGGGACGGACTCACCCCTCCACTTT.

The chain uses TRBV14 and TRBJ2-6; D possibly uses TRBD1 or TRBD2 (5 bases each). Germline CDR1 SGHDN, CDR2 FVKESK. The CDR3 runs 15 residues. Trimming pared 0 bases from V and 4 bases from J, leaving 7 bases between. CDR3 in amino acids: CASSQDGTGANVLTF. The CDR3 DNA follows: TGTGCCAGCAGCCAAGATGGGACCGGGGCCAACGTCCTGACTTTC. The complete variable domain, with remaining parts taken from reference TRBV14 and TRBJ2-6, reads EAGVTQFPSHSVIEKGQTVTLRCDPISGHDNLYWYRRVMGKEIKFLLHFVKESKQDESGMPNNRFLAERTGGTYSTLKVQPAELEDSGVYFCASSQDGTGANVLTFGAGSRLTVL.

The CDR3: CASRLGTGLSSGNTIYF. CDR3 nucleotides: TGTGCCAGCAGACTAGGGACAGGCCTAAGCTCTGGAAACACCATATATTTT. The chain joins TRBV7-9 to TRBJ1-3; 8 bases map to TRBD1. Per the germline V gene, CDR1 is SEHNR and CDR2 is FQNEAQ (reference sequence). V gave up 6 bases and J gave up 0 bases; unmatched junction bases: 10. The CDR3 is 17 amino acids. Complete variable domain (other parts from reference TRBV7-9 and TRBJ1-3): DTGVSQNPRHKITKRGQNVTFRCDPISEHNRLYWYRQTLGQGPEFLTYFQNEAQLEKSRLLSDRFSAERPKGSFSTLEIQRTEQGDSAMYLCASRLGTGLSSGNTIYFGEGSWLTVV.

The chain has TRBV19 and TRBJ2-7; the D is unclear. Trimming cost V 3 bases and J 7 bases, with 13 bases left between them. The length of the CDR3 is 13 residues. CDR1 and CDR2 from the germline V gene are LNHDA and SQIVND (reference sequence). CDR3 region: CASSMVILGEQYF. In DNA, the CDR3 is TGTGCCAGTAGTATGGTAATCTTGGGTGAGCAGTACTTC.

The chain couples TRBV24-1 to TRBJ2-2, with D unresolved. Trimming shortened V by 2 bases and J by 3 bases, and 9 bases separated the two germline ends. Germline V lookup: CDR1 KGHDR, CDR2 SFDVKD. The CDR3 is made up of 15 amino acids. The CDR3 nucleotides are TGTGCCACCAGTGATTCTGGCAGAGACACCGGGGAGCTGTTTTTT. Translating gives CATSDSGRDTGELFF.

V usage is TRBV7-2 and J usage is TRBJ2-3, with 11 bases fitting TRBD2. The CDR3 consists of 17 residues. Per the germline V gene, CDR1 is SGHTA and CDR2 is FQGNSA. Trimming took 0 bases from V and 2 from J; bases not matched to a gene: 4. The CDR3 sequence is CASSLAALAGATDTQYF. DNA for the CDR3: TGTGCCAGCAGCTTAGCGGCACTAGCGGGGGCCACAGATACGCAGTATTTT.

CDR3 sequence: CASSPPGTTGEQYF. CDR3 DNA: TGTGCCAGCTCACCACCTGGGACTACGGGCGAGCAGTACTTC. V and J are TRBV18 and TRBJ2-7, with TRBD2 identical over 7 bases. The trim removed 0 bases at V and 6 bases at J, leaving 5 bases unmatched. CDR1 KGHSH and CDR2 LQKENI come from the germline V gene. The length of the CDR3 is 14 residues.

Details on this clone: One end of the junction fails to match germline, which may point to a read error. The chain uses TRBV30 and TRBJ2-2, with D unresolved. The CDR3 covers 16 residues. Germline CDR1 reads GTSNPN; CDR2 reads SVGIG (reference sequence). The CDR3: CVWTPAGRGVTGELFF. The CDR3 DNA reads TGTGTCTGGACCCCGGCAGGCAGAGGAGTCACCGGGGAGCTGTTTTTT.

The sample holds one count of this clone. The gene calls are TRBV28 and TRBJ2-3; 8 nucleotides match TRBD1. The ends lost 5 bases at V and 4 bases at J; junction bases unmatched: 8. The CDR3 length is 15 residues. Germline-derived CDR1 and CDR2 are MDHEN and SYDVKM. The CDR3 region has the DNA TGTGCCAGCAGTATGGACAGGGTCAGTGCAGATACGCAGTATTTT. Translated, it gives CASSMDRVSADTQYF.

This chain links TRBV3-1 (or the pseudogene TRBV3-2) with TRBJ1-6; TRBD1 agrees at 8 bases. The CDR3 runs to 16 residues. Per the germline V gene, CDR1 is LGHDT and CDR2 is YNNKEL (reference sequence). Trimming removed 0 bases from V and 10 bases from J; junction bases left unmatched: 8. The CDR3 sequence: CASSQELAGGMSPLHF. CDR3 DNA sequence: TGTGCCAGCAGCCAAGAGCTCGCAGGGGGCATGTCACCCCTCCACTTT.

The gene calls are TRBV10-2 and TRBJ1-1; no clear D gene. The V and J ends lost 2 bases and 3 bases respectively, with 13 bases between them. The CDR3 contains 15 residues. Germline CDR1 WSHSY, CDR2 SAAADI. The CDR3 spells CASSEGSVRYTEAFF. Here the CDR3 DNA reads TGCGCCAGCAGTGAGGGGAGCGTTCGGTACACTGAAGCTTTCTTT.

The V and J genes are TRBV5-1 and TRBJ2-3; possibly TRBD2 for D (5 bases). Trimming took 3 bases from V and 5 from J, leaving 10 bases between them. The CDR3 runs 13 residues. Germline CDR1 reads SGHRS; CDR2 reads YFSETQ. CDR3 coding DNA: TGCGCCAGCAGCTGGACCGAGGGAGATACGCAGTATTTT. This encodes CASSWTEGDTQYF.

This chain uses TRBV7-8 with TRBJ1-1; D unresolved. The CDR3 loop spans 13 amino acids. Per the germline V gene, CDR1 is SGHVS and CDR2 is FQNEAQ. V was trimmed by 1 base and J by 6 bases, leaving 9 bases between them. The CDR3 DNA reads TGTGCCAGCAGCTTAGTTGAGACGGCTGAAGCTTTCTTT. This codes for CASSLVETAEAFF. Filled out from reference TRBV7-8 and TRBJ1-1, the complete variable domain reads GAGVSQSPRYKVAKRGQDVALRCDPISGHVSLFWYQQALGQGPEFLTYFQNEAQLDKSGLPSDRFFAERPEGSVSTLKIQRTQQEDSAVYLCASSLVETAEAFFGQGTRLTVV.

The rearrangement links TRBV11-3 to TRBJ2-1; D not certain. The CDR3 has 13 residues. V shed 5 bases and J shed 6 bases, with 11 bases lying between them. CDR1 and CDR2 from the germline V gene are SGHNT and YENEEA. CDR3: CASSVLDGNEQFF. The CDR3 bases are TGTGCCAGCAGCGTCCTGGACGGCAATGAGCAGTTCTTC.

To note about this clone: This specimen includes other DNA sequences encoding the same CDR3. The chain combines TRBV4-1 with TRBJ1-2, with a possible D match to TRBD1 (6 bases). V was trimmed by 5 bases and J by 3 bases, leaving 13 bases between them. Germline V gene sequence: CDR1 MGHRA, CDR2 YSYEKL. CDR3 length: 14 residues. This CDR3 reads CASSRQERDYGYTF. The CDR3 region has the DNA TGCGCCAGCAGCAGACAGGAGAGGGACTATGGCTACACCTTC.

V usage is TRBV12-3 or TRBV12-4 and J usage is TRBJ2-7; D might be TRBD1 or TRBD2, each matching 5 bases. The CDR3 extends over 12 amino acids. Trimming took off 5 bases at V and 9 bases at J, with 14 bases between the two ends. This CDR3 is CASSPRGTGQYF. CDR3 nucleotides: TGTGCCAGCAGTCCCCGGGGCACCGGGCAGTACTTC.